This TCR beta chain was recorded in a study of blood T cells in healthy people across ages. Study-wide findings and caveats: Both naive CD4+ cell counts and diversity were greater in long-lived donors than in aged donors.

Sample-barcoded 5' priming and a J-beta primer mix drove a second PCR of roughly 6 to 12 cycles. Any given sample supplied a minimum of 3 million CDR3-containing paired-end reads. MiXCR, run by TCRdb on the 5' RACE reads, gives a single entry per CDR3 protein. The sample gives fewer than 2,000,000 distinct CDR3 sequences, about 39% of which show up once; more than 20% is in the top ten. This clonotype was recorded many times. Its antigen is undetermined. The sequence came from a human donor in good health. The material sequenced was blood.

In DNA, the CDR3 is TGTGCCAGCAGCTTAACGGGGGGTCGGGAGCAGTTCTTC. This sequence encodes CASSLTGGREQFF. V is TRBV7-3 and J is TRBJ2-1; D is possibly TRBD2 (6 bases). CDR1 and CDR2 (germline): SGHTA, FQGTGA. Trimming left V 0 bases short and J 10 bases short, with 10 bases between. This CDR3 has 13 residues.